Following are 15 T cell receptor beta chains from one sample sequenced in a study of OX40 agonist ivuxolimab in advanced cancers. This table comes from immunoSEQ multiplex PCR, and its TCRdb copy is limited to in-frame clones, with some not included. The sample has roughly 34,000 clones, approximately 89% seen once. This specimen was CD4+ or CD8+ T cells sorted from blood, taken in a trial of the OX40 agonist ivuxolimab. These receptors were obtained from an adult with an advanced solid tumor such as melanoma, head and neck, liver or kidney cancer.

The genes are TRBV29-1 and TRBJ2-1; D unresolved. Trimming stripped 7 bases from V and 7 bases from J, with 8 bases between. The CDR3 runs 10 residues. Germline loops: CDR1 SQVTM, CDR2 ANQGSEA. The CDR3 DNA follows: TGCAGCGGCGAGAGGAATGAGCAGTTCTTC. It is translated as CSGERNEQFF.

This clone was seen only once. V is TRBV27 and J is TRBJ1-2, with no clear D. CDR1 and CDR2 (germline): MNHEY, SMNVEV (reference sequence). This CDR3 is 13 amino acids long. V shed 3 bases and J shed 3 bases, with 8 bases lying between them. The CDR3 region has the DNA TGTGCCAGCAGTTTCGGGTTGGACTATGGCTACACCTTC. Encoded protein: CASSFGLDYGYTF.

This rearrangement joins TRBV27 to TRBJ1-1, with D hard to call. Trimming took off 6 bases at V and 2 bases at J, with 10 bases between the two ends. The CDR3 extends over 13 amino acids. Germline V gene lookup returns CDR1 MNHEY and CDR2 SMNVEV (reference sequence). This chain's CDR3 is CASSPKGNTEAFF. The CDR3, as DNA: TGTGCCAGCAGCCCGAAGGGAAACACTGAAGCTTTCTTT.

The rearrangement joins TRBV5-1 to TRBJ2-1, with D possibly being TRBD2 (6 bases). Germline values: CDR1 SGHRS, CDR2 YFSETQ. The CDR3 spans 12 residues. Trimming took 6 bases from V and 8 from J, leaving 12 bases between them. As DNA, the CDR3 is TGCGCCAGCACTGGGGGGTACGATGAGCAGTTCTTC. As protein: CASTGGYDEQFF.

The V and J genes are TRBV5-1 and TRBJ1-1; no definite D call. The CDR3 consists of 15 residues. V was clipped by 0 bases and J by 0 bases, with 9 bases between them. In germline, CDR1 is SGHRS, CDR2 YFSETQ. CDR3 residues: CASSLDSRMNTEAFF. For the CDR3, the DNA is TGCGCCAGCAGCTTGGACAGCCGCATGAACACTGAAGCTTTCTTT.

This chain links TRBV7-6 with TRBJ2-1; 11 bases align to TRBD2. In germline, CDR1 is SGHVS, CDR2 FNYEAQ. The CDR3 sequence is 15 residues long. With 5 bases clipped from V and 7 bases from J, the junction kept 7 bases outside the gene matches. The CDR3 DNA sequence: TGTGCCAGCAGCGCTCTAACTAGCGGGAGAAATGAGCAGTTCTTC. This sequence encodes CASSALTSGRNEQFF.

The genes are TRBV5-1 and TRBJ1-4, with 9 bases lining up with TRBD1. The CDR3 totals 16 residues. The V and J ends lost 0 bases and 7 bases, in that order; junction bases with no gene match: 7. The germline V gene has CDR1 SGHRS and CDR2 YFSETQ. The CDR3 is CASSLDLVTGGEKLFF. The CDR3 region has the DNA TGCGCCAGCAGCTTGGATCTCGTGACAGGGGGTGAAAAACTGTTTTTT.

The rearrangement joins TRBV13 to TRBJ2-5; 7 bases map to TRBD1. This CDR3 has 15 amino acids. Germline CDR1 PRHDT, CDR2 FYEKMQ (reference sequence). The ends lost 4 bases at V and 1 base at J; junction bases unmatched: 6. This CDR3 reads CASSSTGSLQETQYF. The CDR3 bases are TGTGCCAGCAGCTCGACAGGGAGTCTCCAAGAGACCCAGTACTTC. The full variable domain, with the rest looked up from reference TRBV13 and TRBJ2-5, is AAGVIQSPRHLIKEKRETATLKCYPIPRHDTVYWYQQGPGQDPQFLISFYEKMQSDKGSIPDRFSAQQFSDYHSELNMSSLELGDSALYFCASSSTGSLQETQYFGPGTRLLVL.

The V call is TRBV19, the J call TRBJ2-7; D unresolved. CDR1 is LNHDA and CDR2 is SQIVND in the germline V gene (reference sequence). This CDR3 comprises 16 residues. The V end lost 3 bases, the J end lost 0 bases, and 15 bases lay between the germline ends. CDR3 region: CASSISGGVFSYEQYF. The CDR3 nucleotides are TGTGCCAGTAGTATCTCGGGTGGGGTGTTCTCCTACGAGCAGTACTTC.

The rearrangement links TRBV6-5 to TRBJ2-1; perhaps TRBD2 as D (5 bases). The germline V and J ends were trimmed by 5 bases and 7 bases, with 15 bases remaining between them. The germline V gene has CDR1 MNHEY and CDR2 SVGAGI. This CDR3 spans 14 amino acids. DNA for the CDR3: TGTGCCAGCAGTCCTAAGGCCCCGGGAAATGAGCAGTTCTTC. It yields the protein CASSPKAPGNEQFF.

The chain recombines TRBV2 with TRBJ2-6; 8 bases map to TRBD1. J lost 0 bases, V lost 7 bases, and 11 bases had no gene match. In germline, CDR1 is SNHLY, CDR2 FYNNEI. The CDR3 consists of 18 residues. CDR3 coding DNA: TGTGCCAGCACCAGGTGGGGGACAGGTACCTCTGGGGCCAACGTCCTGACTTTC. Translation: CASTRWGTGTSGANVLTF.

V and J are TRBV27 and TRBJ2-7, with TRBD2 identical over 10 bases. Germline lookup yields CDR1 MNHEY and CDR2 SMNVEV (reference sequence). The V and J ends lost 8 bases and 0 bases, in that order; junction bases with no gene match: 16. This CDR3 spans 18 amino acids. This chain's CDR3 is CASGQLAGGALHSYEQYF. In nucleotides, the CDR3 is TGTGCCAGCGGACAGTTAGCGGGGGGAGCGCTACACTCCTACGAGCAGTACTTC.

The V call is TRBV5-8, the J call TRBJ1-5; unclear D gene. Germline assignment: CDR1 SGHTS and CDR2 YDEGEE. The CDR3 is 15 residues long. V shed 0 bases and J shed 0 bases, with 7 bases lying between them. For the CDR3, the DNA is TGTGCCAGCAGCTTGGGGACGGTTAGCAATCAGCCCCAGCATTTT. It specifies CASSLGTVSNQPQHF.

This chain links TRBV14 with TRBJ2-7, with 8 bases aligning to TRBD1. CDR3 length: 16 amino acids. CDR1 and CDR2 from the germline V gene are SGHDN and FVKESK. V gave up 4 bases and J gave up 1 base; unmatched junction bases: 9. The CDR3 loop is CASSRKTGTGSYEQYF. The DNA for the CDR3 is TGTGCCAGCAGCCGAAAGACCGGGACAGGATCCTACGAGCAGTACTTC.

The chain combines TRBV10-3 with TRBJ1-2; D gene unclear. Germline V lookup: CDR1 ENHRY, CDR2 SYGVKD. Deletions cut 3 bases from V and 6 bases from J, with 11 bases between. This CDR3 spans 13 amino acids. The chain's CDR3 is CAISDMEPNGYTF. The DNA of the CDR3 is TGTGCCATCAGTGACATGGAACCAAATGGCTACACCTTC.